Listed below are T cell receptor beta chains from one sample, sequenced in a study of shared T cell receptors in the human thymus. Libraries were prepared by immunoSEQ multiplex PCR; TCRdb keeps only in-frame clonotypes and omits some of them. The table records 63,000 or so clones, about 95% of them present only once. Sequenced: thymocytes. These receptors were taken from a human donor. CDR3s include the opening cysteine and the closing phenylalanine or tryptophan. The D gene is left open where the match is weak. Part of the rows lack a size; the others show once, few, many or a class for expanded clones.

v_call,j_call,clone_size,d_call,cdr3_nt,cdr3_aa
TRBV7-9,TRBJ2-5,-,TRBD1,TGTGCCAGCAGGGTGGACAGGTCGGAGACCCAGTACTTC,CASRVDRSETQYF
TRBV7-2,TRBJ2-7,-,-,TGTGCCAGCAGCTTAGGGGGGCAGGGAGACCCGGGATTCTACGAGCAGTACTTC,CASSLGGQGDPGFYEQYF
TRBV5-4,TRBJ2-7,-,-,TGTGCCAGCAGCTTGGCCGCACGGACAGATCAATACGAGCAGTACTTC,CASSLAARTDQYEQYF
TRBV4-1,TRBJ2-7,-,TRBD1,TGCGCCAGCAGCCTTGTAGGACAGGGGCCCTACGAGCAGTACTTC,CASSLVGQGPYEQYF
TRBV15,TRBJ2-5,-,TRBD2,TGTGCCACCAGCAGAGTGCATAGCGGGGGACAAGAGACCCAGTACTTC,CATSRVHSGGQETQYF
TRBV7-2,TRBJ1-3,-,-,TGTGCCAGCAGCTTAGGAGGCCCCTCTGGAAACACCATATATTTT,CASSLGGPSGNTIYF
TRBV10-3,TRBJ1-2,-,-,TGTGCCATCAGTGAGGTCAACCGCTATGGCTACACCTTC,CAISEVNRYGYTF
TRBV6-5,TRBJ1-5,few,-,TGTGCCAGCAGTCGTTACCCAGGTTCCAATCAGCCCCAGCATTTT,CASSRYPGSNQPQHF
TRBV6-5,TRBJ2-3,-,TRBD1,TGTGCCAGCAGAGTGGACAGGAGCACAGATACGCAGTATTTT,CASRVDRSTDTQYF
TRBV6-6,TRBJ2-5,-,-,TGTGCCAGCACGGCCCGGGGGACCCAGTACTTC,CASTARGTQYF
TRBV14,TRBJ1-1,-,-,TGTGCCAGCAGCCAAACGGGACATTTGAACACTGAAGCTTTCTTT,CASSQTGHLNTEAFF
TRBV9,TRBJ2-3,-,-,TGTGCCAGCAGCTCGGTGCGATCGGGGGCATCTGATACGCAGTATTTT,CASSSVRSGASDTQYF
TRBV6-5,TRBJ1-2,-,-,TGTGCCAGCAGTTACAGGGCAGGGGATCACTATGGCTACACCTTC,CASSYRAGDHYGYTF
TRBV4-3,TRBJ1-4,once,-,TGCGCCAGCAGCCAAGTAAGAGGCGGAAACGCCTTGTATGAAAAACTGTTTTTT,CASSQVRGGNALYEKLFF
TRBV7-8,TRBJ1-1,-,-,TGTGCCAGCAGCTTAGGAACAGGGCTCACTGAAGCTTTCTTT,CASSLGTGLTEAFF
TRBV7-9,TRBJ1-1,-,-,TGTGCCAGCAGCTCAACAGGGTTAGAGACTGAAGCTTTCTTT,CASSSTGLETEAFF
TRBV28,TRBJ2-7,-,-,TGTGCCAGCAGGCGTACAGTTGGATACGAGCAGTACTTC,CASRRTVGYEQYF
TRBV7-2,TRBJ1-2,-,-,TGTGCCAGCAGCTCCTTGACACCGGTGGGATATGGCTACACCTTC,CASSSLTPVGYGYTF
TRBV28,TRBJ2-1,-,TRBD2,TGTGCCAGCAGGTCCCTATGGGTTACAGGTTTAGCGGGCAATGAGCAGTTCTTC,CASRSLWVTGLAGNEQFF
TRBV7-9,TRBJ2-7,-,-,TGTGCCAGCAGTATTGGGAAAGAGGTTAGAAACGAGCAGTACTTC,CASSIGKEVRNEQYF
TRBV6-5,TRBJ1-2,-,TRBD1,TGTGCCAGCAGCGGTACAACAGGGGACCACCGATCTACCTTC,CASSGTTGDHRSTF
TRBV12-5,TRBJ1-1,-,-,TGTGCTAGTGGGCCGGTCTTGGGCAGGTCGAGTAACACTGAAGCTTTCTTT,CASGPVLGRSSNTEAFF
TRBV7-8,TRBJ2-7,-,-,TGTGCCAGCAGCGCCCGGGGACGGGGAAGGTTTTCCTACGAGCAGTACTTC,CASSARGRGRFSYEQYF
TRBV13,TRBJ2-3,-,-,TGTGCCAGCAGCTACGAGGGGACTAGCACAGATACGCAGTATTTT,CASSYEGTSTDTQYF